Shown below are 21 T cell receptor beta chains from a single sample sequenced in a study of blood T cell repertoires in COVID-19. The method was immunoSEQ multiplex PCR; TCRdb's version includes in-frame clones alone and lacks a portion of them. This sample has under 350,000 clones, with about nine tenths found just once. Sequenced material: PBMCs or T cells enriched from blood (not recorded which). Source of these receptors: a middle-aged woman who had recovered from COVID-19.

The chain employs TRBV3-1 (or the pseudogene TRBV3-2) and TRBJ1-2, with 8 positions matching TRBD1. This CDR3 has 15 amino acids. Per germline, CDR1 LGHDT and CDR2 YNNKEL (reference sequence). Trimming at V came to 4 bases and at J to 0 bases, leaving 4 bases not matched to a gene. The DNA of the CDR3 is TGTGCCAGCAGCCGTGGGACAGGCCCTAACTATGGCTACACCTTC. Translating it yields CASSRGTGPNYGYTF.

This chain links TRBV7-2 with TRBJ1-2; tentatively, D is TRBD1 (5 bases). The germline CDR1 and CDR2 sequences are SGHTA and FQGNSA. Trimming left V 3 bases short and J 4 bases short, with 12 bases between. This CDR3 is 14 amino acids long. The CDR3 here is CASSFDRKSYGYTF. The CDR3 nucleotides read TGTGCCAGCAGCTTTGACAGAAAAAGCTATGGCTACACCTTC. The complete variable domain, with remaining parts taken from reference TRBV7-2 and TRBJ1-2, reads GAGVSQSPSNKVTEKGKDVELRCDPISGHTALYWYRQSLGQGLEFLIYFQGNSAPDKSGLPSDRFSAERTGGSVSTLTIQRTQQEDSAVYLCASSFDRKSYGYTFGSGTRLTVV.

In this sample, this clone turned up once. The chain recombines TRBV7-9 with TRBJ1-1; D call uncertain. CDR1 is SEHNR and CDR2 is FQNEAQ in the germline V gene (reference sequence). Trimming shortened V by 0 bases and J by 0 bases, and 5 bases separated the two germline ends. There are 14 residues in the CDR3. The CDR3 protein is CASSLAAVNTEAFF. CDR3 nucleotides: TGTGCCAGCAGCTTAGCGGCGGTGAACACTGAAGCTTTCTTT.

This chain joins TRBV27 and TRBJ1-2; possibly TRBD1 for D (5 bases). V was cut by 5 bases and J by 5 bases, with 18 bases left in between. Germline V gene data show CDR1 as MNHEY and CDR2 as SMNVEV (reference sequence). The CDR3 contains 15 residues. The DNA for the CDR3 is TGTGCCAGCAGTGCGGGGGTTGGGGCTGGATATGGCTACACCTTC. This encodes CASSAGVGAGYGYTF.

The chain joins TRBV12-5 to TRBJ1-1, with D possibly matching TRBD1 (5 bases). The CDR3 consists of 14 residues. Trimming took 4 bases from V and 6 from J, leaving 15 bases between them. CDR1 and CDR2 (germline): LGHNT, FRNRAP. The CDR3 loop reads CASGYTQGEAEAFF. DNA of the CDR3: TGTGCTAGTGGTTACACGCAGGGCGAGGCTGAAGCTTTCTTT.

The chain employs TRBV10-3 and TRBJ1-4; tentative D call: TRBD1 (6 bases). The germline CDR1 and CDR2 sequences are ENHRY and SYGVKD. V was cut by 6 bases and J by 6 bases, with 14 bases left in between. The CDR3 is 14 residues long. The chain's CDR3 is CAISPGQWDEKLFF. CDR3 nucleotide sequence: TGTGCCATCAGCCCTGGACAGTGGGATGAAAAACTGTTTTTT.

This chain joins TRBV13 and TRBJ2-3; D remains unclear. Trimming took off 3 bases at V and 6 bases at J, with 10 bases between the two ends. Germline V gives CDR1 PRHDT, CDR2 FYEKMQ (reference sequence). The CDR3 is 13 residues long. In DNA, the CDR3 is TGTGCCAGCAGCTTGAGAGATCGGGATACGCAGTATTTT. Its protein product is CASSLRDRDTQYF.

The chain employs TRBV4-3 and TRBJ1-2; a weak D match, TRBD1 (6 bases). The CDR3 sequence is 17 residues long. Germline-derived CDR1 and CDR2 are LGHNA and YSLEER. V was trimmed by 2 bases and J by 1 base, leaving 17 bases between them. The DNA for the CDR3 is TGCGCCAGCAGCCAAATTACGGGGGGCAGCCATAACTATGGCTACACCTTC. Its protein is CASSQITGGSHNYGYTF.

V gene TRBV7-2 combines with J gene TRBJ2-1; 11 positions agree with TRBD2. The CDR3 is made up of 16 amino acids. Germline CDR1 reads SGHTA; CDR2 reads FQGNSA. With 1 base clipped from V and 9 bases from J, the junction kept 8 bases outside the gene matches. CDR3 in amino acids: CASSLELAGVGSEQFF. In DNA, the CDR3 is TGTGCCAGCAGCTTAGAACTAGCGGGAGTTGGTAGTGAGCAGTTCTTC.

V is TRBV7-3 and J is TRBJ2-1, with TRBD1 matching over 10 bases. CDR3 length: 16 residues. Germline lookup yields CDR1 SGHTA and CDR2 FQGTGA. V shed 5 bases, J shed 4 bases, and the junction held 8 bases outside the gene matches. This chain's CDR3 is CASSQFPGQGYNEQFF. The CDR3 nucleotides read TGTGCCAGCAGCCAATTTCCGGGACAGGGGTACAATGAGCAGTTCTTC.

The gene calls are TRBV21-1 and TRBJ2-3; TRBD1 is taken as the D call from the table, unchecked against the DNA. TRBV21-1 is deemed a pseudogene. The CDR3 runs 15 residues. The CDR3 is CASSKGRFRADTQYF. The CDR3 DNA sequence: TGTGCCAGCAGCAAGGGGCGGTTCAGGGCAGATACGCAGTATTTT.

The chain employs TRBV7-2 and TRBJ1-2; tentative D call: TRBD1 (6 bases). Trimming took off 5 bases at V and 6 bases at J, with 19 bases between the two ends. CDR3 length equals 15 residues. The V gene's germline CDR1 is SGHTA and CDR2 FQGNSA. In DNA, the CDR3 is TGTGCCAGCAGCCCTGGGCCGGGGGGCGAAAATGGCTACACCTTC. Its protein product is CASSPGPGGENGYTF.

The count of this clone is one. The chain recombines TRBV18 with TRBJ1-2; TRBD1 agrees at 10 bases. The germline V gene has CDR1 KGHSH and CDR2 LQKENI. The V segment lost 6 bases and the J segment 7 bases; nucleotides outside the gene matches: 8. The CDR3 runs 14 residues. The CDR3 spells CASSRGQGERGYTF. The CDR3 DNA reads TGTGCCAGCTCGCGTGGACAGGGGGAACGTGGCTACACCTTC.

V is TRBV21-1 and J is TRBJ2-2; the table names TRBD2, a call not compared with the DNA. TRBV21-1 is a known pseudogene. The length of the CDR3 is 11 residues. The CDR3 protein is CARVGTGELFF. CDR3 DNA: TGTGCCAGGGTCGGCACCGGGGAGCTGTTTTTT.

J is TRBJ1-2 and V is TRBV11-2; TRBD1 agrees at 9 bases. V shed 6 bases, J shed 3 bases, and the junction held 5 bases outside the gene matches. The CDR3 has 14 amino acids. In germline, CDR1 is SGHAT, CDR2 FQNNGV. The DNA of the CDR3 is TGTGCCAGCAGGCGAAGACAGGGGGACTATGGCTACACCTTC. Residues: CASRRRQGDYGYTF.

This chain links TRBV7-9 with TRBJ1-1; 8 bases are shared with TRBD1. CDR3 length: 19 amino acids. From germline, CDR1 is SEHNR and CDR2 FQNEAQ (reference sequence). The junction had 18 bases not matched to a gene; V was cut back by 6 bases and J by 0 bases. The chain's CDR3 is CASRYPPFRQGPMNTEAFF. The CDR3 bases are TGTGCCAGCAGATACCCTCCCTTCCGACAGGGGCCAATGAACACTGAAGCTTTCTTT.

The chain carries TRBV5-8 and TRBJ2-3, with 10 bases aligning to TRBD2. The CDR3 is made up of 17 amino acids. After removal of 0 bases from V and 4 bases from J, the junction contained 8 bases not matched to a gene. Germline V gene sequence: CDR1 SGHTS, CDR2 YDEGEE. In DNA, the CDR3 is TGTGCCAGCAGCTTGGATCCAGCGGGGGGGCCTGCAGATACGCAGTATTTT. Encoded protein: CASSLDPAGGPADTQYF.

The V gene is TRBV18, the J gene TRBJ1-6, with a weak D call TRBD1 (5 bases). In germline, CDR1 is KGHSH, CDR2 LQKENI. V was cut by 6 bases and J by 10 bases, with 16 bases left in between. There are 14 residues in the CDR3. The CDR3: CASSPKGEGSPLHF. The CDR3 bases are TGTGCCAGCTCCCCAAAAGGGGAAGGATCACCCCTCCACTTT.

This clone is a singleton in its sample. CDR3 in DNA: TGCAGCGCCACCTCGGGACTGTGGCCCTACGAGCAGTACTTC. Residues: CSATSGLWPYEQYF. The V call is TRBV29-1, the J call TRBJ2-7, with a tentative D call TRBD2 (6 bases). V shed 7 bases and J shed 2 bases, with 18 bases lying between them. Germline values: CDR1 SQVTM, CDR2 ANQGSEA. The CDR3 consists of 14 residues.

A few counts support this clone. DNA of the CDR3: TGTGCCAGTAGTAGGGACAGGGGAAGCTATGGCTACACCTTC. It codes for CASSRDRGSYGYTF. The chain links TRBV19 to TRBJ1-2; 10 nucleotides match TRBD1. Germline CDR1 and CDR2: LNHDA and SQIVND (reference sequence). The CDR3 has 14 residues. With V trimmed by 4 bases and J by 4 bases, 3 bases remained unmatched.

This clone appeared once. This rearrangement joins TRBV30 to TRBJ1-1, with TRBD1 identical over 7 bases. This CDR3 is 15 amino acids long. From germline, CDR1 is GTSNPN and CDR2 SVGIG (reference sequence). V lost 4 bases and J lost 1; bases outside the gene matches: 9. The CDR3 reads CAWIKKGTANTEAFF. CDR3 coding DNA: TGTGCCTGGATCAAAAAAGGGACAGCGAACACTGAAGCTTTCTTT. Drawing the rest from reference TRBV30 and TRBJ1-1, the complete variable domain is SQTIHQWPATLVQPVGSPLSLECTVEGTSNPNLYWYRQAAGRGLQLLFYSVGIGQISSEVPQNLSASRPQDRQFILSSKKLLLSDSGFYLCAWIKKGTANTEAFFGQGTRLTVV.